The clone carrying this T cell receptor (beta chain) has ten or more counts. Time point reported: pre-sensitization, week 0. Specified treatment: therapeutic diphenylcyclopropenone sensitization with weekly scalp DPC. This record comes from a study of human T cells and chemical hapten exposure. V gave up 6 bases and J gave up 8 bases, with 10 bases separating them. Germline CDR1 SQVTM, CDR2 ANQGSEA. This CDR3 region has 11 residues. TCRdb itself ran the RACE reads through MiXCR, one entry per CDR3 protein. The sample gives over 300,000 distinct CDR3 sequences, roughly 4.6% of which show up once; 2.6% is in the top ten.

The origin of this receptor is a woman between 45 and 65 years old with alopecia areata. Some clones in this sample may be carry-over from other donors' samples. Sequenced here: whole blood, sampled in connection with sensitization to the hapten diphenylcyclopropenone (DPC). This chain connects TRBV29-1 to TRBJ2-2, with D tentatively TRBD2 (6 bases). The CDR3 spells CSVGLKGELFF. The CDR3 nucleotides read TGCAGCGTGGGACTGAAAGGGGAGCTGTTTTTT.